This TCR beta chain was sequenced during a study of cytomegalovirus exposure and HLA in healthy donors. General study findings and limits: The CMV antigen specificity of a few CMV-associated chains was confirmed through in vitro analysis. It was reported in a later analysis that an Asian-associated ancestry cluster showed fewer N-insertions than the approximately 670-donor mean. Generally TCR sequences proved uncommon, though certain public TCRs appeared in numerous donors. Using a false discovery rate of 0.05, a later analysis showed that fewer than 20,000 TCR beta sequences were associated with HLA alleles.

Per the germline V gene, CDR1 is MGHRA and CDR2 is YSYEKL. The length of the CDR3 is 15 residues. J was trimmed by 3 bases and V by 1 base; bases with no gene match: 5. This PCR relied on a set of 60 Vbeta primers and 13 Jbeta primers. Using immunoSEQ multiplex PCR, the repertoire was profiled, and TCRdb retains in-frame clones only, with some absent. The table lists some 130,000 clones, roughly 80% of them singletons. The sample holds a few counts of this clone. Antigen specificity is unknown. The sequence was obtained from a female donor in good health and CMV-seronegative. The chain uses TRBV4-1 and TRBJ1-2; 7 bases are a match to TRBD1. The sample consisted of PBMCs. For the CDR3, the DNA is TGCGCCAGCAGCCAAGTTGCCAGGGGGGACTATGGCTACACCTTC. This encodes CASSQVARGDYGYTF.